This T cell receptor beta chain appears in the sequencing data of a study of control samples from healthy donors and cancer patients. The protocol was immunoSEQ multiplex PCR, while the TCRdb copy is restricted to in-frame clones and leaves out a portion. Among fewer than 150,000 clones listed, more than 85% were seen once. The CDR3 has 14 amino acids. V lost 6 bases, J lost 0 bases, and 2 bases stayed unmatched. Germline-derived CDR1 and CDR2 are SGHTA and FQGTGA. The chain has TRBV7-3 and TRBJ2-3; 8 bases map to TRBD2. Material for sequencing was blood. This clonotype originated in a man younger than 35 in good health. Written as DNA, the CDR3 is TGTGCCAGCAGTTCGGGGGGGAGCACAGATACGCAGTATTTT. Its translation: CASSSGGSTDTQYF.